The T cell receptor beta chain under discussion was sequenced for a study of response to subunit inactivated influenza vaccine. General observations from the study: Seasonal influenza vaccination, on each occasion, was suggested by the authors to recruit few new T cells.

Concerning this clonotype itself: Its specificity is unknown.

CDR1 is LGHNA, CDR2 YNFKEQ, per germline. With V trimmed by 2 bases and J by 3 bases, 11 bases remained unmatched. The CDR3 spans 20 residues. TCRdb reanalysed the RT-PCR reads using MiXCR and keeps one entry per CDR3 protein. Of fewer than 650,000 distinct CDR3 sequences listed, 10% to 15% were seen once; the top ten hold about an eighth. The receptor was isolated from a man in his forties or fifties who received an inactivated influenza vaccine. V usage is TRBV4-2 and J usage is TRBJ2-3; 16 bases match TRBD2. The starting material was PBMCs from blood, obtained about 40 days after vaccination. The CDR3 reads CASSQRGLAGGSLGTDTQYF. CDR3 bases: TGTGCCAGCAGCCAACGGGGACTAGCGGGAGGGAGCTTAGGAACAGATACGCAGTATTTT.